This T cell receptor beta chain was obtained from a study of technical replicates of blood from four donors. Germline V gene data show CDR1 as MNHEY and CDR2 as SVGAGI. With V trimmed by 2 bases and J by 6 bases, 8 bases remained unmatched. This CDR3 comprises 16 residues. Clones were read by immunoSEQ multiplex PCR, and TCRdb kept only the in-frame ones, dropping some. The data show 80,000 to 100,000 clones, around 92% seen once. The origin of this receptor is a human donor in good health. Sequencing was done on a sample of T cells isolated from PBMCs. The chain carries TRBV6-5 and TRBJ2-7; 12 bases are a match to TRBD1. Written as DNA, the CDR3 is TGTGCCAGCAGTTACCGAGGGACAGGGGGCGCGGGCGAGCAGTACTTC. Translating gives CASSYRGTGGAGEQYF.